This T cell receptor beta chain was recorded in a study of T cell repertoires in aging, cancer and after chemotherapy. Across the study: Donor ages fell into six groups from 30 or younger up to 70 or older. Pre- and post-chemotherapy samples were paired from chronic lymphocytic leukemia patients treated with fludarabine- or bendamustine-based regimens.

Amplification of TCR beta used genomic DNA extracted from peripheral blood. This clonotype turned up a few times. TRB rearrangements spanning V, D and J were amplified using mixed TRB-A/B primers. TCRdb recomputed calls from the multiplex PCR reads with MiXCR, one row per CDR3 protein. The sample lists approximately 6,600 distinct CDR3 sequences, roughly 29% occurring once. The CDR3 runs 13 residues. From germline, CDR1 is MNHNS and CDR2 SASEGT. Trimming removed 7 bases from V and 1 base from J, with 10 bases in between. The specimen was blood. This sequence originates from a human donor with a blood cancer. The donor label of this sample is uncertain. The V and J genes are TRBV6-1 and TRBJ1-1, with D possibly matching TRBD1 (5 bases). CDR3 nucleotide sequence: TGTGCCAGCACTCGAACAGGGAACACTGAAGCTTTCTTT. This sequence encodes CASTRTGNTEAFF.